This T cell receptor (beta chain) was captured in a study of blood T cell repertoires in COVID-19. Study-wide context: Acute-phase and convalescent COVID-19 samples originated in the United States, Italy and Spain. PBMCs, B-cell-depleted T cells, or T cells were the source of the cDNA or gDNA that made up the material.

This CDR3 comprises 13 residues. CDR1 is KGHSH, CDR2 LQKENI, per germline. V shed 6 bases, J shed 8 bases, and the junction held 8 bases outside the gene matches. This clone was counted a single time. Authors' analysis steps: Scientists estimated how many nucleated cells there were by amplifying reference gene primers. Data came from immunoSEQ multiplex PCR; TCRdb stores just in-frame clones and leaves some out. That table supplies the V and J calls and clone size; D and trimming were determined from the DNA. The table records roughly 36,000 clones, about nine tenths of them present only once. The clonotype comes from a man in his fifties or sixties with active or convalescent COVID-19. This chain links TRBV18 with TRBJ1-2; TRBD1 matches 8 bases. Sequences were obtained from peripheral blood. CDR3: CASSPDREDGYTF. CDR3 DNA: TGTGCCAGCTCCCCGGACAGGGAAGACGGCTACACCTTC. Full variable domain (remainder filled in from reference TRBV18 and TRBJ1-2): NAGVMQNPRHLVRRRGQEARLRCSPMKGHSHVYWYRQLPEEGLKFMVYLQKENIIDESGMPKERFSAEFPKEGPSILRIQQVVRGDSAAYFCASSPDREDGYTFGSGTRLTVV.